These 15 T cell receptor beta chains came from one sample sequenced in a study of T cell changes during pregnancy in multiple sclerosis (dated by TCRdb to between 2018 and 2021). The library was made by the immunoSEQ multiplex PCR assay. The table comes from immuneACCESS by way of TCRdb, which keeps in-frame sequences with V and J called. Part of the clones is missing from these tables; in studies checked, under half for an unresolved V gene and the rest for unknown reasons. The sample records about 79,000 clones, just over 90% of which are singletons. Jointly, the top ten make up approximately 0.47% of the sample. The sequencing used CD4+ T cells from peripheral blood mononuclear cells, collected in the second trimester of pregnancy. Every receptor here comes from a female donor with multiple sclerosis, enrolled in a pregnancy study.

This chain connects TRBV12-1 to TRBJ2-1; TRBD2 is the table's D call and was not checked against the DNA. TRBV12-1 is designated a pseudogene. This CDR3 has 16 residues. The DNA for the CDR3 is TGTGCCAGCAGCTGGGGGACTAGCGGGTCCTACAATGAGCAGTTCTTC. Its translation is CASSWGTSGSYNEQFF.

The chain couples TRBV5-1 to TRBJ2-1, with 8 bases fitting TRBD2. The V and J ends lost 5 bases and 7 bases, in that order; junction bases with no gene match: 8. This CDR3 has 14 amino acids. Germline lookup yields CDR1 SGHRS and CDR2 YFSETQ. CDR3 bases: TGCGCCAGCAGTCAGACGGCGGGGGGAAATGAGCAGTTCTTC. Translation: CASSQTAGGNEQFF.

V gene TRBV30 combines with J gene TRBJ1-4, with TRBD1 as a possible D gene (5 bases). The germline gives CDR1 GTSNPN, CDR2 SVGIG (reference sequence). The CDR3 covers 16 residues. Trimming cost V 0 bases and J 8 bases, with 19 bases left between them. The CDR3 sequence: CAWSVRVRGLEEKLFF. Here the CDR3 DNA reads TGTGCCTGGAGTGTAAGGGTTCGGGGACTTGAAGAAAAACTGTTTTTT. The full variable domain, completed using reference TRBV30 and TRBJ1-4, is SQTIHQWPATLVQPVGSPLSLECTVEGTSNPNLYWYRQAAGRGLQLLFYSVGIGQISSEVPQNLSASRPQDRQFILSSKKLLLSDSGFYLCAWSVRVRGLEEKLFFGSGTQLSVL.

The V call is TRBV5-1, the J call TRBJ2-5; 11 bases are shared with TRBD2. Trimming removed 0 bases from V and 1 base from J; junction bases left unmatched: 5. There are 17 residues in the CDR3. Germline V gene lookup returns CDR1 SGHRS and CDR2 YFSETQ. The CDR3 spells CASSLVASGGPQETQYF. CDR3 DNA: TGCGCCAGCAGCTTGGTTGCTAGCGGGGGGCCCCAAGAGACCCAGTACTTC.

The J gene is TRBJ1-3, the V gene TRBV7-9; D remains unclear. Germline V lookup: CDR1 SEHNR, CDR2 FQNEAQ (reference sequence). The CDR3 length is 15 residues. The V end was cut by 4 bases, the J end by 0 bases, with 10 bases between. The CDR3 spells CASSSGLNSGNTIYF. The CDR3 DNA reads TGTGCCAGCAGCTCAGGACTCAACTCTGGAAACACCATATATTTT.

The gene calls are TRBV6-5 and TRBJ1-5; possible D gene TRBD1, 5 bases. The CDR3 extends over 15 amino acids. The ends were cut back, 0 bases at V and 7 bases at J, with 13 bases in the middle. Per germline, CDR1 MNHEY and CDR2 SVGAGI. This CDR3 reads CASSYSSGSHQPQHF. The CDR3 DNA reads TGTGCCAGCAGTTACTCGTCAGGGTCTCACCAGCCCCAGCATTTT.

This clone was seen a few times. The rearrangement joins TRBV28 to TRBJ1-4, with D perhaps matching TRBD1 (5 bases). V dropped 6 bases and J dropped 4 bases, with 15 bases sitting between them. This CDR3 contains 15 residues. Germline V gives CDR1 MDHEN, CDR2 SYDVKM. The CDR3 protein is CASRALGAGNEKLFF. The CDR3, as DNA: TGTGCCAGCAGGGCGTTAGGGGCTGGTAATGAAAAACTGTTTTTT.

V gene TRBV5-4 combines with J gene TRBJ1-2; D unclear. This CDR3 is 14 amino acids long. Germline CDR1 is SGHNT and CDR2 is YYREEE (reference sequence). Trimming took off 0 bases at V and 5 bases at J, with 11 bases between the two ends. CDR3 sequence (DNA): TGTGCCAGCAGCTTGGCGCAGTCCGGGTATGGCTACACCTTC. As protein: CASSLAQSGYGYTF.

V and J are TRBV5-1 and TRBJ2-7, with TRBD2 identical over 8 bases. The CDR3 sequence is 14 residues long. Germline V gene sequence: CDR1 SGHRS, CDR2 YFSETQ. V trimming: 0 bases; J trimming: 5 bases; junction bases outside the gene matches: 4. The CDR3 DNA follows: TGCGCCAGCAGCTTGGCCGGGGGGGACAACGAGCAGTACTTC. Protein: CASSLAGGDNEQYF.

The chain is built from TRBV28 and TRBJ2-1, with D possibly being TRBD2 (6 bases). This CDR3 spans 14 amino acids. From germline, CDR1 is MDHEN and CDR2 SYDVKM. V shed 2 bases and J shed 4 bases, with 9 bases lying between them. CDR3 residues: CASSLAGNYNEQFF. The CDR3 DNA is TGTGCCAGCAGTTTAGCGGGAAATTACAATGAGCAGTTCTTC.

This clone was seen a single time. The CDR3 protein is CASSAIPGQGNTGELFF. The CDR3 DNA follows: TGCGCCAGCAGCGCGATCCCGGGACAGGGGAACACCGGGGAGCTGTTTTTT. V usage is TRBV5-1 and J usage is TRBJ2-2; 9 bases fit TRBD1. Germline V gene data show CDR1 as SGHRS and CDR2 as YFSETQ. The CDR3 contains 17 residues. The V and J ends lost 4 bases and 1 base, in that order; junction bases with no gene match: 8.

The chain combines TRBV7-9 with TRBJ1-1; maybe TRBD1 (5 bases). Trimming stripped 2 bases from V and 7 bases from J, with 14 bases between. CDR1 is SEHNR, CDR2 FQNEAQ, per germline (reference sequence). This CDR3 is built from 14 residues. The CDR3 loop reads CASSLKDRWLEAFF. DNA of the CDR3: TGTGCCAGCAGCTTAAAAGACAGATGGCTTGAAGCTTTCTTT.

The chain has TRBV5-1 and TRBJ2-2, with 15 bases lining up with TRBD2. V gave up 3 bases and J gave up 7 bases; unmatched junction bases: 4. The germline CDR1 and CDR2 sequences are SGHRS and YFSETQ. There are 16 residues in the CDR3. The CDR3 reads CASSSGLAGGLGELFF. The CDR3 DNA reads TGCGCCAGCAGCTCGGGACTAGCGGGAGGTCTCGGGGAGCTGTTTTTT.

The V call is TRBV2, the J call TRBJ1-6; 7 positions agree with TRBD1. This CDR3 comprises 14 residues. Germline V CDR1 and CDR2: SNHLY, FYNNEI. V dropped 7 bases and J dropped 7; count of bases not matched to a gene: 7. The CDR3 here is CASNTGVKNSPLHF. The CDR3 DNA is TGTGCCAGCAATACAGGGGTAAAGAATTCACCCCTCCACTTT.

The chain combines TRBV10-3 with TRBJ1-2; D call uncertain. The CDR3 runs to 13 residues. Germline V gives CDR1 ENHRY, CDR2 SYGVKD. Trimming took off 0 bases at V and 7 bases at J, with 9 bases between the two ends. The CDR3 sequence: CAISESGRGGYTF. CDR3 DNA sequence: TGTGCCATCAGTGAGTCCGGCCGGGGTGGCTACACCTTC.